This entry features one T cell receptor (beta chain) sequence. Germline CDR1 and CDR2: MDHEN and SYDVKM. The CDR3 is made up of 14 amino acids. V lost 5 bases, J lost 4 bases, and 6 bases stayed unmatched. This specimen comes from a study of blood T cell repertoires in COVID-19. Across the whole study: The United States, Italy and Spain provided the acute and convalescent COVID-19 samples. PBMCs, B-cell-depleted T cells, or T cells provided the cDNA or gDNA that made up the material.

How the authors handled the data: Amplification of reference gene primers was used by the study to estimate nucleated cell counts. Profiling relied on immunoSEQ multiplex PCR, and the TCRdb table lists in-frame clones only, not all of them. V, J and clone size reflect that table, while D and trimming were determined from the DNA. The sample gives around 140,000 clones, about 91% of which show up once; about 1.5% is in the top ten. The TCR comes from an older woman with acute or convalescent COVID-19. This rearrangement joins TRBV28 to TRBJ2-7; TRBD2 matches at 9 bases. The sample was peripheral blood. The CDR3, as DNA: TGTGCCAGCAGTCCCAGCGGGGGGAGATACGAGCAGTACTTC. Encoded protein: CASSPSGGRYEQYF. Looking up the rest from reference TRBV28 and TRBJ2-7 gives the full variable domain: DVKVTQSSRYLVKRTGEKVFLECVQDMDHENMFWYRQDPGLGLRLIYFSYDVKMKEKGDIPEGYSVSREKKERFSLILESASTNQTSMYLCASSPSGGRYEQYFGPGTRLTVT.